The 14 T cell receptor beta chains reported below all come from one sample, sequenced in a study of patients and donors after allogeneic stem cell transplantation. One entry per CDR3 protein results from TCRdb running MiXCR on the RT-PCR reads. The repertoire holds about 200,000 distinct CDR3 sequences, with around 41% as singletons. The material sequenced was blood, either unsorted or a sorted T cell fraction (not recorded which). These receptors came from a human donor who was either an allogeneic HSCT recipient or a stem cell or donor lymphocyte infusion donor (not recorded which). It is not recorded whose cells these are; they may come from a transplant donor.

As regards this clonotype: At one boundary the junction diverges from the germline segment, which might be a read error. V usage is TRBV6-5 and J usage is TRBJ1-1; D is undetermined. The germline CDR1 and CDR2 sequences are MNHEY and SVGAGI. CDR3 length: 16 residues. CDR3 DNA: TGTGCCAACAGTTACTATCGGTTCGGAGTCGACACTGAAGCTTTCTTT. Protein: CANSYYRFGVDTEAFF.

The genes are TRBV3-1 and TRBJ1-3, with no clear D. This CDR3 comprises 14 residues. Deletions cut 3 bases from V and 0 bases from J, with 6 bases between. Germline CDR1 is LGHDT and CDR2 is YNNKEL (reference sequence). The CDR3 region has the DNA TGTGCCAGCAGCCAGCGGGTCTCTGGAAACACCATATATTTT. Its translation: CASSQRVSGNTIYF.

CDR3 sequence reads: CASSLPGQAPAEGNEQFF. CDR3 DNA: TGTGCCAGCTCTCTACCGGGACAGGCCCCAGCGGAGGGCAATGAGCAGTTCTTC. The V call is TRBV18, the J call TRBJ2-1; 8 bases agree with TRBD1. The CDR3 spans 18 residues. From germline, CDR1 is KGHSH and CDR2 LQKENI. The V segment lost 6 bases and the J segment 6 bases; nucleotides outside the gene matches: 19.

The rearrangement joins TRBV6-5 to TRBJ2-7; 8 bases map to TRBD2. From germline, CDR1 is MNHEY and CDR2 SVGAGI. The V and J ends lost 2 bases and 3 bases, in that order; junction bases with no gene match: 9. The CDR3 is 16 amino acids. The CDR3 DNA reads TGTGCCAGCAGTTACCTTCCGGCGGGAGGTTTCTACGAGCAGTACTTC. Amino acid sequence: CASSYLPAGGFYEQYF.

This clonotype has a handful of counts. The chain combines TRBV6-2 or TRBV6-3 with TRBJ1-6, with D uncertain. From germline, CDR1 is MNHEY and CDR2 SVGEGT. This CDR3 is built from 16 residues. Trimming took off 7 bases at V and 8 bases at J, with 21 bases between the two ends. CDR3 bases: TGTGCCAGCACCTATGCCCTGACCCGGCGGGATTCACCCCTCCACTTT. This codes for CASTYALTRRDSPLHF.

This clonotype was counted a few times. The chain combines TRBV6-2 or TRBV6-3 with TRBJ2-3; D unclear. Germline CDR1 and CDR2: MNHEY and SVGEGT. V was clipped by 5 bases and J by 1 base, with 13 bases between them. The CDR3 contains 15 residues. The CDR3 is CASSPLEMGTDTQYF. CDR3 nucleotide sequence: TGTGCCAGCAGTCCGCTCGAAATGGGCACAGATACGCAGTATTTT.

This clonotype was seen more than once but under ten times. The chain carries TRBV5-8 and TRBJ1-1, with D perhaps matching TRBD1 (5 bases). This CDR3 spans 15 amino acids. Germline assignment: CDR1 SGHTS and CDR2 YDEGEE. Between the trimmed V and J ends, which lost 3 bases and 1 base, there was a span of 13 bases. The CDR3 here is CASSSRQIGNTEAFF. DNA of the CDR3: TGTGCCAGCAGCTCAAGACAGATCGGGAACACTGAAGCTTTCTTT.

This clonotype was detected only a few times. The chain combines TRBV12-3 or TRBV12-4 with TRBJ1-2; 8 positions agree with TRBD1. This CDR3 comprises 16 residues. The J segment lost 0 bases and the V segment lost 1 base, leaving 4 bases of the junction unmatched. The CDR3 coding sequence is TGTGCCAGCAGTTTAGGGGACAGGTCAACTAACTATGGCTACACCTTC. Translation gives CASSLGDRSTNYGYTF.

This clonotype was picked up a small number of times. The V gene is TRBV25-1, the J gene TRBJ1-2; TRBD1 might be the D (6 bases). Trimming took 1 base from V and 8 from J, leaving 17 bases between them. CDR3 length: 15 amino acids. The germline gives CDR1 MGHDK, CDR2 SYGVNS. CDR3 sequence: CASSECLLQGRGYTF. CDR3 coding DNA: TGTGCCAGCAGTGAATGCCTACTACAGGGTCGAGGCTACACCTTC.

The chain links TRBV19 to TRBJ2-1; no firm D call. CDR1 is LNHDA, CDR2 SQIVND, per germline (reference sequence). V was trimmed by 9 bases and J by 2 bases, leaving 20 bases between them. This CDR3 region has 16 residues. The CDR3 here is CASSLYLDLTYNEQFF. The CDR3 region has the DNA TGTGCCAGCTCTCTATATTTGGACCTAACCTACAATGAGCAGTTCTTC.

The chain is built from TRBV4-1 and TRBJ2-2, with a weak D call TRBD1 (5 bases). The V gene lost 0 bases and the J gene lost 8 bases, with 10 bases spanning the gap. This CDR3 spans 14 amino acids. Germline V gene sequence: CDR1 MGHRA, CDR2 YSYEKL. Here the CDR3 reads CASSQDLTVGELFF. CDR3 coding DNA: TGCGCCAGCAGCCAAGACCTGACAGTTGGGGAGCTGTTTTTT.

The CDR3 reads CASSSQGRISAFF. CDR3 nucleotides: TGTGCCAGCAGTTCGCAGGGTCGTATCTCAGCTTTCTTT. The chain is built from TRBV27 and TRBJ1-1; the D gene is possibly TRBD1 (5 bases). Germline loops: CDR1 MNHEY, CDR2 SMNVEV (reference sequence). V was clipped by 4 bases and J by 10 bases, with 16 bases between them. The CDR3 covers 13 residues.

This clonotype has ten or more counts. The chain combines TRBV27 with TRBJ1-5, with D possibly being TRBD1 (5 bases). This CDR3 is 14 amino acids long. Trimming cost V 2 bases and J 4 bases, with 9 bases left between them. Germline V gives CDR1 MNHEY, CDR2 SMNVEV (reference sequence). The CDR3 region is CASSLNGGNQPQHF. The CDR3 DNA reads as TGTGCCAGCAGTTTAAACGGGGGAAATCAGCCCCAGCATTTT.

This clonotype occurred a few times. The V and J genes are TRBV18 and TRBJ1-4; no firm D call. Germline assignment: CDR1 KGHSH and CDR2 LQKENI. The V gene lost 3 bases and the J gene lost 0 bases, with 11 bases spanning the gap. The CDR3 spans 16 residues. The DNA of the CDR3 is TGTGCCAGCTCACCGATACTCACCTCAACTAATGAAAAACTGTTTTTT. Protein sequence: CASSPILTSTNEKLFF.